This T cell receptor beta chain was sequenced during a study of cytomegalovirus exposure and HLA in healthy donors. Study information: There were some 81 million unique TCRs (from HLA-typed donors) in an early data release.

General observations from the study: Previously analyzed data showed that most TCR beta V segments were productive at a frequency of about 90% or about 30%.

The germline V gene encodes CDR1 KGHSH and CDR2 LQKENI. CDR3 length: 15 amino acids. V was cut by 0 bases and J by 4 bases, with 12 bases left in between. The primer mix had 60 Vbeta and 13 Jbeta primers. Per the study methods: The count from a later analysis was 70 million to 85 million unique TCR beta chains, some 12 million of them shared. Repertoires were generated with immunoSEQ multiplex PCR, while TCRdb's copy carries only in-frame clones and drops some. V, J and clone size are taken as reported in that table, and D and trimming were inferred from the DNA itself. The repertoire includes roughly 130,000 clones, roughly two thirds of them detected once, and roughly 1.6% sits in the top ten. Details on this clone: What it recognizes is unknown.

This chain links TRBV18 with TRBJ1-2; TRBD1 might be the D (5 bases). Sequencing was performed on PBMCs. This clonotype was sampled from a young man in good health and CMV-seropositive. Written as DNA, the CDR3 is TGTGCCAGCTCACCACCGGAGCACAGGACCTATGGCTACACCTTC. Protein product: CASSPPEHRTYGYTF.